This entry is about one T cell receptor beta chain. The CDR3 consists of 13 residues. CDR1 and CDR2 from the germline V gene are MNHEY and SVGAGI. The V and J ends lost 2 bases and 8 bases respectively, with 12 bases between them. This specimen comes from a study of control samples from healthy donors and cancer patients. Clones were sequenced by immunoSEQ multiplex PCR, and TCRdb holds only the in-frame ones, with some missing. The repertoire has about 170,000 clones, 88% of them found once; the top ten carry approximately 4.9%. The chain has TRBV6-5 and TRBJ1-1; D might be TRBD1 (5 bases). What was sequenced was blood. This clonotype was obtained from a woman aged 30 to 39 in good health. CDR3 DNA: TGTGCCAGCAGTTACCGACGGGGGGGGGAAGCTTTCTTT. This sequence encodes CASSYRRGGEAFF.